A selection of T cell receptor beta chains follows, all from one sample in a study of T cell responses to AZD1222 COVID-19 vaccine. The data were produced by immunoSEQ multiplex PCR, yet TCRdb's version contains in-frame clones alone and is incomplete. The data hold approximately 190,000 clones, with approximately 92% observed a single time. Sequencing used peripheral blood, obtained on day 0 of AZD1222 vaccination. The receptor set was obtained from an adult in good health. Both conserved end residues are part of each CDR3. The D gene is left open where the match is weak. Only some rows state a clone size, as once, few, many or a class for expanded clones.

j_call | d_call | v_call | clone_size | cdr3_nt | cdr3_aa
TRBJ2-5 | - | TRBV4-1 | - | TGCGCCAGCAGCCAAGCGGGCGTCCAAGAGACCCAGTACTTC | CASSQAGVQETQYF
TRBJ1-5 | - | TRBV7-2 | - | TGTGCCAGCAGCTTAAATTGGATAAACAATCAGCCCCAGCATTTT | CASSLNWINNQPQHF
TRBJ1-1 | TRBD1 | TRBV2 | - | TGTGCCAGCTCCTCAGGGGGCGCTGAAGCTTTCTTT | CASSSGGAEAFF
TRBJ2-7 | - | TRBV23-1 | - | TGCGCCAGCAGTCATCCAGGTTTCTCCTACGAGCAGTACTTC | CASSHPGFSYEQYF
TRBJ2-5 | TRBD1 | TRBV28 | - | TGTGCCAGCCGTTCAGAGGGACAGGTTGAGACCCAGTACTTC | CASRSEGQVETQYF
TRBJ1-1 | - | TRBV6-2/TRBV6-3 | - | TGTGCCAGCAGTGGGGGGGGCAGGAATGAATTTGAAGCTTTCTTT | CASSGGGRNEFEAFF
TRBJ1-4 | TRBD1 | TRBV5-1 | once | TGCGCCAGCAGCATACTGGGACAGGGGGCCGGTAATGAAAAACTGTTTTTT | CASSILGQGAGNEKLFF
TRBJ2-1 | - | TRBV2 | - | TGTGCCAGCAGTGATCTCTATGAGCAGTTCTTC | CASSDLYEQFF
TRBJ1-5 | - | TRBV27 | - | TGTGCCAGCAGTTTGGGTAGCAATCAGCCCCAGCATTTT | CASSLGSNQPQHF
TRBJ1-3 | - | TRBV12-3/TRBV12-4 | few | TGTGCCAGCAGCCTTGAGGCGGCAAACACCATATATTTT | CASSLEAANTIYF
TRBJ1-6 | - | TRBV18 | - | TGTGCCAGCTCACCACTTATTAGCCGGACCTATAATTCACCCCTCCACTTT | CASSPLISRTYNSPLHF
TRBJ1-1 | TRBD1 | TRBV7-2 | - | TGTGCCAGCAGCTTAGCGCAATTATCGACAGGGCGGGAAGGAGCTTTCTTT | CASSLAQLSTGREGAFF
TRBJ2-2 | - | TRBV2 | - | TGTGCCAGCACGGGGCTAAACACCGGGGAGCTGTTTTTT | CASTGLNTGELFF
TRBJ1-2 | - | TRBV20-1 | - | TGCAGTGCTAGTGCCCAGGGGAACTATGGCTACACCTTC | CSASAQGNYGYTF
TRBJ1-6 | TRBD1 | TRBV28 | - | TGTGCCAGCAGTTCGGGACAGGGGGACTCACCCCTCCACTTT | CASSSGQGDSPLHF
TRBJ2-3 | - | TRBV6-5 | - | TGTGCCAGCACAGGGGTAGATACGCAGTATTTT | CASTGVDTQYF
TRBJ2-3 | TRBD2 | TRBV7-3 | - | TGTGCCAGCAGTCGGGGGGGAGAACGGAATACGCAGTATTTT | CASSRGGERNTQYF
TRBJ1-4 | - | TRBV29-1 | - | TGCAGCGTCCCCCTTGGGGGGGAAAAACTGTTTTTT | CSVPLGGEKLFF
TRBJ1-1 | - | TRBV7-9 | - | TGTGCCAGCAGCTTAGATGGGGGGAACACTGAAGCTTTCTTT | CASSLDGGNTEAFF
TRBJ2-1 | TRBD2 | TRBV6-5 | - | TGTGCCAGCAGTTACGGGGTAGCGGGGGGGTACAATGAGCAGTTCTTC | CASSYGVAGGYNEQFF
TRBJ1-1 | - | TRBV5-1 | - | TGCGCCAGCAGCACTTCTCCGGGGAACACTGAAGCTTTCTTT | CASSTSPGNTEAFF
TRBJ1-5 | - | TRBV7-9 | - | TGTGCCAGCAGCTTTTTGGCTACAGGGAGCCAGCCCCAGCATTTT | CASSFLATGSQPQHF
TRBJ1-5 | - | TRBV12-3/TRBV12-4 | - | TGTGCCAGCAGAACAACAGGGACTCAGCCCCAGCATTTT | CASRTTGTQPQHF
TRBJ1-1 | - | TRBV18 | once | TGTGCCAGCTCACCAGTCCTGGGGGGTAACACTGAAGCTTTCTTT | CASSPVLGGNTEAFF
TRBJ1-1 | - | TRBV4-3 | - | TGCGCCAGCAGCCGAATTATGAACACTGAAGCTTTCTTT | CASSRIMNTEAFF
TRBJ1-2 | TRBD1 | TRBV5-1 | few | TGCGCCAGCAGCTCGGCGAGGACAGGGGCCTATGGCTACACCTTC | CASSSARTGAYGYTF
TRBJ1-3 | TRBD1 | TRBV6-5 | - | TGTGCCAGCAAGCAGGGGGCCGGAAACACCATATATTTT | CASKQGAGNTIYF
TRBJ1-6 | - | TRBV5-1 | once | TGCGCCAGCAGCCAAGGTGAGGGGACCTACGATCCCCTCCACTTT | CASSQGEGTYDPLHF
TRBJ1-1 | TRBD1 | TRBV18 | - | TGTGCCAGCTCACAGAACCCCGGGACAGGGGGCTATGAAGCTTTCTTT | CASSQNPGTGGYEAFF
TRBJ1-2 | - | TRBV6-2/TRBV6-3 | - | TGTGCCAGCAGTGACAGCTATGGCTACACCTTC | CASSDSYGYTF
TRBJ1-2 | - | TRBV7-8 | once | TGTGCCAGCAGCTTATTCCTCCCTTGGGGGCAGGACACCCTCTATGGCTACACCTTC | CASSLFLPWGQDTLYGYTF
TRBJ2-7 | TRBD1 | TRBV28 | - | TGTGCCAGCAGCCTGACAGGGAATTCCTACGAGCAGTACTTC | CASSLTGNSYEQYF
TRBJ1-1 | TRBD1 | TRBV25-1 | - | TGTGCCAGCAGGTACCGGGACAGGGGTGAAGCTTTCTTT | CASRYRDRGEAFF
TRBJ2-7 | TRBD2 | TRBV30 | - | TGTGCCTGGAGCGGGGGGTCCTACGAGCAGTACTTC | CAWSGGSYEQYF
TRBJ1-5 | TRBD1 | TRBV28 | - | TGTGCCAGCTCCCCCGGGACAGGGGGCTTCAATCAGCCCCAGCATTTT | CASSPGTGGFNQPQHF
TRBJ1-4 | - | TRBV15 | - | TGTGCCACCAACGAGGACAGAAAGAATGAAAAACTGTTTTTT | CATNEDRKNEKLFF
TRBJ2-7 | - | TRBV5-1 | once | TGCGCCAGCAGCTTGCAGGCGACCTCTCTTCAGGTACTTAGTTTC | CASSLQATSLQVLSF
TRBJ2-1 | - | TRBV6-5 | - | TGTGCCAGCATCAGAGGGCCGAGCTACAATGAGCAGTTCTTC | CASIRGPSYNEQFF
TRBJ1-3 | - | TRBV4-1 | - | TGCGCCAGCCACTCTGGAAACACCATATATTTT | CASHSGNTIYF
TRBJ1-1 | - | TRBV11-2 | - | TGTGCCAGCAGCTTAGTCGCGGTGGATGCTGAAGCTTTCTTT | CASSLVAVDAEAFF
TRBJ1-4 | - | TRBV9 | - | TGTGCCAGCAGCGTAGGTCCGGGTGAAAAACTGTTTTTT | CASSVGPGEKLFF